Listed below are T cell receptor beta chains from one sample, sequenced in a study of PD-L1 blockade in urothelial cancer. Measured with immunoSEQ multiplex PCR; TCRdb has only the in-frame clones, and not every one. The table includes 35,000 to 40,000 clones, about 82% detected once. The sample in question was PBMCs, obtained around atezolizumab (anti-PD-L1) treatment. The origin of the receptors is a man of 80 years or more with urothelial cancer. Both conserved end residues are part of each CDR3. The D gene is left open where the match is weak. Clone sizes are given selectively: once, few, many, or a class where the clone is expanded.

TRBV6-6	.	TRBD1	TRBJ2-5	CASRDRLNQETQYF	TGTGCCAGCAGGGACAGGCTAAACCAAGAGACCCAGTACTTC
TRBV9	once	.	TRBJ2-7	CASSVGGASTKQYF	TGTGCCAGCAGCGTAGGCGGGGCTTCTACGAAGCAGTACTTC
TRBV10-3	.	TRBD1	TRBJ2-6	CAIRGTGGSVFGGANVLTF	TGTGCCATCAGGGGGACAGGGGGCTCTGTGTTTGGTGGGGCCAACGTCCTGACTTTC
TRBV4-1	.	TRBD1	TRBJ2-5	CASSQPRDRDKTQYF	TGCGCCAGCAGCCAACCCCGGGACAGGGACAAGACCCAGTACTTC
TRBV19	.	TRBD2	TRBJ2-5	CASSFGRAETQYF	TGTGCCAGTTCTTTCGGGAGGGCAGAGACCCAGTACTTC
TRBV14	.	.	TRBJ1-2	CASSQGPGVYGYTF	TGTGCCAGCAGCCAGGGGCCAGGGGTCTATGGCTACACCTTC
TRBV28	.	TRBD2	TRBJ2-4	CASSLSLAGLENIQYF	TGTGCCAGCAGTTTATCCCTAGCGGGCCTAGAGAACATTCAGTACTTC
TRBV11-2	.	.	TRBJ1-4	CASSLRLDSNEKLFF	TGTGCCAGCAGCTTAAGGCTGGACAGTAATGAAAAACTGTTTTTT
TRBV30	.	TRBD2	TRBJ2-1	CAWSSSGSHSYNEQFF	TGTGCCTGGAGCTCTAGCGGGAGTCATTCCTACAATGAGCAGTTCTTC
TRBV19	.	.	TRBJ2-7	CAAHIGGFPYEQYF	TGTGCCGCGCATATTGGGGGGTTCCCCTACGAGCAGTACTTC
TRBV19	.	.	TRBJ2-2	CASRARSTGELFF	TGTGCCAGTAGGGCCCGCTCCACCGGGGAGCTGTTTTTT
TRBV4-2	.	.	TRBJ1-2	CASSLTTGHNYGYTF	TGTGCCAGCAGCCTGACGACGGGACACAACTATGGCTACACCTTC
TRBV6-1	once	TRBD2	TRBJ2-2	CASSEDTSGRKLFF	TGTGCCAGCAGTGAAGACACTAGCGGGCGAAAGCTGTTTTTT
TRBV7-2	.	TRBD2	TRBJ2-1	CASSRKGGPSSYNEQFF	TGTGCCAGCAGCCGAAAGGGAGGGCCGAGCTCCTACAATGAGCAGTTCTTC